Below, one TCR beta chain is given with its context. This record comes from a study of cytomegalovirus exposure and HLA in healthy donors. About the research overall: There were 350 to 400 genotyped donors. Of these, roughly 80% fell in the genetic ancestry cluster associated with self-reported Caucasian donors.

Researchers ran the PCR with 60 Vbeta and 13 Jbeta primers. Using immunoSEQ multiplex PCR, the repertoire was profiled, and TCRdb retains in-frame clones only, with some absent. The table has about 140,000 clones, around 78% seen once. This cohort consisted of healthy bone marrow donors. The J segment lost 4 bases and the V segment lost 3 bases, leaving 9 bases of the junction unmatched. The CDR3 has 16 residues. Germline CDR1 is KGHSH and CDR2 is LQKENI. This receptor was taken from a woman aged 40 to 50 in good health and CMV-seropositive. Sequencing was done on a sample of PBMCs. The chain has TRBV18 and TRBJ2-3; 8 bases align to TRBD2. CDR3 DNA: TGTGCCAGCTCACCTCCGGGACTAGGTGGTGCAGATACGCAGTATTTT. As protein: CASSPPGLGGADTQYF.